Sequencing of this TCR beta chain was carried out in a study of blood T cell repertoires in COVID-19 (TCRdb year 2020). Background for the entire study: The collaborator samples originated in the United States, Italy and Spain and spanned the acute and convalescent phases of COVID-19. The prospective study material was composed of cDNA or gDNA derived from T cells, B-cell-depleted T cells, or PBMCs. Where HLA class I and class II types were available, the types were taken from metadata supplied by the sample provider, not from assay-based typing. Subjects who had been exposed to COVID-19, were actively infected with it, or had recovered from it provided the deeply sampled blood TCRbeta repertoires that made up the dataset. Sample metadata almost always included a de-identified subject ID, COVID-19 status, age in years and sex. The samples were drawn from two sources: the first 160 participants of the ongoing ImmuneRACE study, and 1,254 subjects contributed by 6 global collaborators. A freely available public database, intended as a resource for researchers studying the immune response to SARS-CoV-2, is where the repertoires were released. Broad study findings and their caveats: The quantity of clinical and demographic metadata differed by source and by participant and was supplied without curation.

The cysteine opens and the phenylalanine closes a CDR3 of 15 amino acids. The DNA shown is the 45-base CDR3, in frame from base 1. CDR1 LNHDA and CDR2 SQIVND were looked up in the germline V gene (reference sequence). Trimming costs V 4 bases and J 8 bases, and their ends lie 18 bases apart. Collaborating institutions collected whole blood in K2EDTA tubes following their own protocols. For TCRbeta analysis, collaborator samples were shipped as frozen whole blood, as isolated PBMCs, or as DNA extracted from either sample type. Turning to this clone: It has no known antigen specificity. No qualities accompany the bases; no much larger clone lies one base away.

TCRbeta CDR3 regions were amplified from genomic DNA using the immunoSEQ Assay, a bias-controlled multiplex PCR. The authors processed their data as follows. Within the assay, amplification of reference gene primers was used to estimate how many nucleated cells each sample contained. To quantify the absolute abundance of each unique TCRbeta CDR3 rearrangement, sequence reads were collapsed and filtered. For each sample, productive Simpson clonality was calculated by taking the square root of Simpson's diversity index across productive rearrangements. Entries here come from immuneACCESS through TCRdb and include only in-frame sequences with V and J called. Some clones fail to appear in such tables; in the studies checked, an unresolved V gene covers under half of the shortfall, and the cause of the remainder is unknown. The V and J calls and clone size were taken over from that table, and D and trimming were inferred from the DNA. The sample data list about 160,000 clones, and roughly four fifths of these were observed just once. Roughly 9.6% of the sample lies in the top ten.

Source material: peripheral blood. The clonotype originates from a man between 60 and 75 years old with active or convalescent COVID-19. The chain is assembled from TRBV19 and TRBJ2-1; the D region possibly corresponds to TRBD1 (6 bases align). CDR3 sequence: CASSTQGSEWHEQFF. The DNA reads TGTGCCAGTAGTACACAGGGTTCCGAATGGCATGAGCAGTTCTTC.